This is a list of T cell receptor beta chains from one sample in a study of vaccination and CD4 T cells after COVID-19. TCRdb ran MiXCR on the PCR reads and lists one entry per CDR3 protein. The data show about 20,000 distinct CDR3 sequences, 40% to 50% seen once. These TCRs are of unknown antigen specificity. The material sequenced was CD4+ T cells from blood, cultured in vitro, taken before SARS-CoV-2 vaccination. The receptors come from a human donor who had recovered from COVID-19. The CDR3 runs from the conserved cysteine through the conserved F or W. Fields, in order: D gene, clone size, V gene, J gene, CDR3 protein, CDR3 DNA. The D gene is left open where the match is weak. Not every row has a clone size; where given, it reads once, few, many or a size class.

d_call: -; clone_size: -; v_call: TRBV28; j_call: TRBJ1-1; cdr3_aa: CASRSMNTEAFF; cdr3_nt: TGTGCCAGCAGGAGCATGAACACTGAAGCTTTCTTT
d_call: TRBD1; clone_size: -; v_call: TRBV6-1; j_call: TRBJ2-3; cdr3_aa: CASGRGGRAIDTQYF; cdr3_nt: TGTGCCAGCGGCCGAGGGGGCCGGGCGATAGATACGCAGTATTTT
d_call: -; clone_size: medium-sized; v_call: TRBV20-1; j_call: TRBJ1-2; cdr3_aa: CSASYGTPISPRYYGYTF; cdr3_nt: TGCAGTGCTAGTTACGGGACCCCAATCAGCCCCCGATACTATGGCTACACCTTC
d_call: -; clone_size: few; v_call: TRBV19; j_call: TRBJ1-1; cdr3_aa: CASSIRGADLAAFF; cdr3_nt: TGTGCCAGTAGTATCCGGGGAGCGGACCTGGCAGCTTTCTTT
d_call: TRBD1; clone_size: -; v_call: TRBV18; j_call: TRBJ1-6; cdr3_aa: CASSHGTGSNNSPLHF; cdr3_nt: TGTGCCAGCTCACACGGGACAGGGTCAAATAATTCACCCCTCCACTTT
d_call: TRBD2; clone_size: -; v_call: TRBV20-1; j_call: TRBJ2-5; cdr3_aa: CSARLAGRQETQYF; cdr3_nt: TGCAGTGCTCGACTAGCGGGACGCCAAGAGACCCAGTACTTC
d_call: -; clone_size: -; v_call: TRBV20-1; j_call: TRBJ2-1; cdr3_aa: CSAPGGWGAPNEQFF; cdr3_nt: TGCAGTGCGCCCGGGGGGTGGGGGGCCCCCAATGAGCAGTTCTTC
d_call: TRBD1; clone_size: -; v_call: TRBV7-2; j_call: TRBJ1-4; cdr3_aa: CASSLAGTGGEKLFF; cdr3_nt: TGTGCCAGCAGCTTAGCGGGGACAGGGGGTGAAAAACTGTTTTTT
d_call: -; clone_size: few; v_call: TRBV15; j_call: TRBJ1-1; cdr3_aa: CATSRGRDIEDTEAFF; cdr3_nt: TGTGCCACCAGCAGAGGACGCGACATAGAGGACACTGAAGCTTTCTTT
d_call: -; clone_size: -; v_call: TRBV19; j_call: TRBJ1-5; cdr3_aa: CASSKQEGTGANPQHF; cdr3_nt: TGTGCCAGTAGTAAACAGGAGGGGACCGGGGCCAACCCCCAGCATTTT
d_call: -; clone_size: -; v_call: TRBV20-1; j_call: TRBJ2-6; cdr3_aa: CSARVRAAGANVLTF; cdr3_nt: TGCAGTGCTAGAGTAAGGGCGGCTGGGGCCAACGTCCTGACTTTC
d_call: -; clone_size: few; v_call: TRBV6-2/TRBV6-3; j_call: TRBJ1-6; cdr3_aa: CASSYREKDSPLHF; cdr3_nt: TGTGCCAGCAGTTATCGAGAGAAGGATTCACCCCTCCACTTT
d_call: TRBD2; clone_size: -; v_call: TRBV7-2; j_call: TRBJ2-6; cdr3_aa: CASSPSGRGLRANVLTF; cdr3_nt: TGTGCCAGCAGCCCTAGCGGGAGGGGACTTCGGGCCAACGTCCTGACTTTC
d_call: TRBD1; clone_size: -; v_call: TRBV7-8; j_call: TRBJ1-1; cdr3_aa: CASSLTGTGGVRHTEAFF; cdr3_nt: TGTGCCAGCAGCTTAACCGGGACAGGGGGCGTGCGGCACACTGAAGCTTTCTTT